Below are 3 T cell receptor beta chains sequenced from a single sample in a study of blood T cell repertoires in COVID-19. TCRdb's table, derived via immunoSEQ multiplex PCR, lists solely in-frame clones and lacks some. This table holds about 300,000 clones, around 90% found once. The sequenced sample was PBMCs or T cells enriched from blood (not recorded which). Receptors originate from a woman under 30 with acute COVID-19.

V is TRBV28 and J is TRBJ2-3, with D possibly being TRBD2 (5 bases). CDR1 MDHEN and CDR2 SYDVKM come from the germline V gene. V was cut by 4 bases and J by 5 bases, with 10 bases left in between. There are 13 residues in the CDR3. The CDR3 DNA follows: TGTGCCAGCAGTTACGGACTCAGAGATACGCAGTATTTT. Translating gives CASSYGLRDTQYF.

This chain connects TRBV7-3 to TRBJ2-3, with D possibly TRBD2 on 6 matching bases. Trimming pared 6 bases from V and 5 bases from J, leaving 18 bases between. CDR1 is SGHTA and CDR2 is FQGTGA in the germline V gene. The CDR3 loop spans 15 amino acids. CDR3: CASSRSGSLGDTQYF. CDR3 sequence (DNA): TGTGCCAGCAGTCGTAGCGGTTCCCTGGGAGATACGCAGTATTTT.

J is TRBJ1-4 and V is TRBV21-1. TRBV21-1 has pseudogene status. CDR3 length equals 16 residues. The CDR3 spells CASSKGQGGANEKLFF. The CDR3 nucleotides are TGTGCCAGCAGCAAGGGGCAGGGAGGAGCTAATGAAAAACTGTTTTTT.